The 19 T cell receptor beta chains given below trace back to one sample, sequenced in a study of T cell responses to AZD1222 COVID-19 vaccine. The protocol was immunoSEQ multiplex PCR, while the TCRdb copy is restricted to in-frame clones and leaves out a portion. This table holds some 120,000 clones, 88% found once. Sequenced here: peripheral blood, sampled on day 0 of AZD1222 vaccination. All receptors derive from an adult in good health.

The chain has TRBV5-1 and TRBJ2-5; D unresolved. The V gene lost 1 base and the J gene lost 5 bases, with 12 bases spanning the gap. Germline values: CDR1 SGHRS, CDR2 YFSETQ. CDR3 length: 14 amino acids. CDR3 protein: CASSLSTGPETQYF. The CDR3 nucleotides are TGCGCCAGCAGCTTGTCGACGGGTCCGGAGACCCAGTACTTC.

The V gene is TRBV5-8, the J gene TRBJ2-3; the D is unclear. The CDR3 runs to 17 residues. With 0 bases removed from V and 2 bases from J, the gap between germline ends came to 16 bases. Germline V lookup: CDR1 SGHTS, CDR2 YDEGEE. CDR3 sequence reads: CASSLARFTDHTDTQYF. The CDR3 DNA is TGTGCCAGCAGCTTGGCCAGGTTTACAGACCACACAGATACGCAGTATTTT.

The V and J genes are TRBV20-1 and TRBJ1-6; D remains unclear. Germline V gene data show CDR1 as DFQATT and CDR2 as SNEGSKA (reference sequence). This CDR3 comprises 9 residues. CDR3 DNA sequence: TGCGGGGTGGGTTCACCCCTCCACTTT. It is translated as CGVGSPLHF.

The chain recombines TRBV20-1 with TRBJ1-5, with D maybe TRBD1 (6 bases). The CDR3 has 13 residues. Germline CDR1 is DFQATT and CDR2 is SNEGSKA (reference sequence). With 3 bases removed from V and 7 bases from J, the gap between germline ends came to 13 bases. The CDR3 loop is CSASSGGEQPQHF. Written as DNA, the CDR3 is TGCAGTGCTAGTTCGGGGGGCGAGCAGCCCCAGCATTTT.

This chain connects TRBV11-3 to TRBJ2-7, with D hard to call. The V gene lost 1 base and the J gene lost 3 bases, with 13 bases spanning the gap. This CDR3 comprises 15 residues. CDR1 SGHNT and CDR2 YENEEA come from the germline V gene. CDR3 loop: CASSLVPGPLYEQYF. The DNA for the CDR3 is TGTGCCAGCAGCTTAGTTCCAGGACCCCTCTACGAGCAGTACTTC.

This clone rates as large (0.1 to 1%). The rearrangement joins TRBV19 to TRBJ1-1, with D possibly TRBD1 on 6 matching bases. The V end was cut by 7 bases, the J end by 2 bases, with 17 bases between. The CDR3 extends over 15 amino acids. Germline lookup yields CDR1 LNHDA and CDR2 SQIVND (reference sequence). In DNA form, the CDR3 reads TGTGCCAGTATAAGCCTGGACAGCTTAAACACTGAAGCTTTCTTT. Protein: CASISLDSLNTEAFF.

The chain joins TRBV5-8 to TRBJ2-7, with 10 bases aligning to TRBD1. V lost 3 bases to trimming and J lost 5 bases; unmatched junction nucleotides: 5. The germline V gene has CDR1 SGHTS and CDR2 YDEGEE. This CDR3 is built from 14 residues. CDR3 loop: CASSSGQGLDEQYF. DNA for the CDR3: TGTGCCAGCAGCTCGGGACAGGGGCTCGACGAGCAGTACTTC.

This clone was counted a few times. The rearrangement uses TRBV28 and TRBJ1-1; TRBD1 might be the D (6 bases). This CDR3 has 13 residues. Trimming pared 7 bases from V and 4 bases from J, leaving 13 bases between. CDR1 MDHEN and CDR2 SYDVKM come from the germline V gene. Here the CDR3 DNA reads TGTGCCAGCACAGGGGTCCGGAGCACTGAAGCTTTCTTT. Protein sequence: CASTGVRSTEAFF.

V usage is TRBV7-9 and J usage is TRBJ2-3; no clear D. V was cut by 1 base and J by 3 bases, with 11 bases left in between. The length of the CDR3 is 15 residues. Germline CDR1 and CDR2: SEHNR and FQNEAQ (reference sequence). The CDR3 loop reads CASSLGSGSTDTQYF. The CDR3 nucleotides read TGTGCCAGCAGCTTAGGGTCGGGCTCTACAGATACGCAGTATTTT.

The V and J genes are TRBV6-5 and TRBJ2-7; possible D gene TRBD1, 6 bases. Germline CDR1 reads MNHEY; CDR2 reads SVGAGI. This CDR3 has 16 amino acids. V was pared by 0 bases and J by 2 bases, with 14 bases between. CDR3 sequence reads: CASSYSIAGDTYEQYF. The CDR3 DNA sequence: TGTGCCAGCAGTTACTCGATTGCAGGGGACACCTACGAGCAGTACTTC.

The rearrangement links TRBV11-2 to TRBJ2-7, with 11 positions matching TRBD2. The germline V gene has CDR1 SGHAT and CDR2 FQNNGV. This CDR3 has 16 residues. Trimming at V came to 1 base and at J to 2 bases, leaving 4 bases not matched to a gene. CDR3 in amino acids: CASSLVGSGGAYEQYF. The CDR3 coding sequence is TGTGCCAGCAGCTTAGTAGGTAGCGGGGGGGCCTACGAGCAGTACTTC.

The CDR3 is CASSAREQYNEQFF. The CDR3 DNA reads TGCGCCAGCAGTGCGCGGGAGCAGTATAATGAGCAGTTCTTC. The gene calls are TRBV5-1 and TRBJ2-1, with 7 bases fitting TRBD2. Germline loops: CDR1 SGHRS, CDR2 YFSETQ. The CDR3 has 14 residues. J gave up 7 bases and V 5 bases, and 9 bases lay outside the gene matches.

This clone was observed once. J is TRBJ2-3 and V is TRBV7-9, with a tentative D call TRBD2 (6 bases). The CDR3 spans 14 residues. V shed 4 bases and J shed 5 bases, with 13 bases lying between them. The germline V gene has CDR1 SEHNR and CDR2 FQNEAQ (reference sequence). DNA for the CDR3: TGTGCCAGCAGCTGGGGATTGCGGGAAGATACGCAGTATTTT. As protein: CASSWGLREDTQYF.

This clone was seen only once. The chain carries TRBV24-1 and TRBJ1-5, with D perhaps TRBD1 (6 bases). The germline gives CDR1 KGHDR, CDR2 SFDVKD. The CDR3 is 14 amino acids. V lost 4 bases and J lost 6, with 12 bases in between. The CDR3 DNA follows: TGTGCCACCAGTGACGGACAGAGGGGTCAGCCCCAGCATTTT. Residues: CATSDGQRGQPQHF.

The rearrangement links TRBV6-5 to TRBJ1-5; D gene ambiguous. CDR3 length equals 14 residues. V was shortened by 10 bases and J by 1 base, with 14 bases between the two germline ends. Germline CDR1 and CDR2: MNHEY and SVGAGI. CDR3 nucleotide sequence: TGTGCCACCTCTTTCGGTGAGAGCAATCAGCCCCAGCATTTT. It translates to CATSFGESNQPQHF.

This clone was seen just once. The chain carries TRBV6-2 or TRBV6-3 and TRBJ1-1; no clear D. V dropped 6 bases and J dropped 0 bases, with 11 bases sitting between them. CDR3 length: 14 residues. The germline V gene has CDR1 MNHEY and CDR2 SVGEGT. The CDR3 coding sequence is TGTGCCAGCAGCCTCCCTCTCCTGAACACTGAAGCTTTCTTT. Its translation: CASSLPLLNTEAFF.

This clone showed up just a few times. V gene TRBV19 combines with J gene TRBJ2-7; TRBD2 might be the D (5 bases). In germline, CDR1 is LNHDA, CDR2 SQIVND (reference sequence). V lost 3 bases and J 6 bases, leaving 15 bases between the germline ends. This CDR3 contains 14 residues. The CDR3 loop reads CASSIRPGSGEQYF. In DNA, the CDR3 is TGTGCCAGTAGTATTCGCCCGGGATCGGGCGAGCAGTACTTC.

The gene calls are TRBV10-2 and TRBJ2-5; TRBD1 agrees at 8 bases. The CDR3 loop spans 19 amino acids. J was trimmed by 2 bases and V by 7 bases; bases with no gene match: 21. Germline V gene data show CDR1 as WSHSY and CDR2 as SAAADI. CDR3 DNA sequence: TGCGCCAGCACAGGACAGGGAGGACCTCTTGGGGGAATACAAGAGACCCAGTACTTC. It yields the protein CASTGQGGPLGGIQETQYF.

V is TRBV28 and J is TRBJ2-3; 9 bases line up with TRBD1. CDR1 and CDR2 (germline): MDHEN, SYDVKM. Trimming cost V 6 bases and J 1 base; bases outside gene matches: 2. This CDR3 comprises 14 residues. The CDR3 DNA sequence: TGTGCCAGCAGACAGGGGGCGCGCACAGATACGCAGTATTTT. Translated, it gives CASRQGARTDTQYF.